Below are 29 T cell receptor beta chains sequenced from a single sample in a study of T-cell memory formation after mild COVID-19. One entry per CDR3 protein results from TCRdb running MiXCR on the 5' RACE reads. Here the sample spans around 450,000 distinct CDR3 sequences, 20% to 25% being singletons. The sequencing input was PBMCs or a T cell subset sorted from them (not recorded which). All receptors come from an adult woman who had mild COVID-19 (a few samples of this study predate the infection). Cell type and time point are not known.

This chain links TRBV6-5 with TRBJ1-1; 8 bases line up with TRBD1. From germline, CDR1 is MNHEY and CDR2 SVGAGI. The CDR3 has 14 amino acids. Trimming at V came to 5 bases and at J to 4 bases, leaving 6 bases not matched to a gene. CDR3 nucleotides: TGTGCCAGCAGTGACAGGGGAGGTAGCACTGAAGCTTTCTTT. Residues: CASSDRGGSTEAFF.

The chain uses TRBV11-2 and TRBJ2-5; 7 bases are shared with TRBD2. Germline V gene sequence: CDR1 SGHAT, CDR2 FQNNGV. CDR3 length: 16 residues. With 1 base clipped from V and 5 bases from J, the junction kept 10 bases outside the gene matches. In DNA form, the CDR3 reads TGTGCCAGCAGCTTAGTACGACTGAGCGGGATGGAGACCCAGTACTTC. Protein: CASSLVRLSGMETQYF.

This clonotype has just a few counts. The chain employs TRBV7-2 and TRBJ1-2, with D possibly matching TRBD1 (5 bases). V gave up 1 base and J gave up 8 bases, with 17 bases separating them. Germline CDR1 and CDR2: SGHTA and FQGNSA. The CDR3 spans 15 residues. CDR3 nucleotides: TGTGCCAGCAGCTTAGTGGCAGGGTGGGAGGAAGGCTACACCTTC. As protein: CASSLVAGWEEGYTF.

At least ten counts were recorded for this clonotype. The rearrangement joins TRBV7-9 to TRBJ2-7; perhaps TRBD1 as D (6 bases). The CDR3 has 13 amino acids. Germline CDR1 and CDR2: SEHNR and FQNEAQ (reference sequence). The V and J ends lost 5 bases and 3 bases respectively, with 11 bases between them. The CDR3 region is CASSRRDNYEQYF. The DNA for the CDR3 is TGTGCCAGCAGCCGCAGGGACAACTACGAGCAGTACTTC.

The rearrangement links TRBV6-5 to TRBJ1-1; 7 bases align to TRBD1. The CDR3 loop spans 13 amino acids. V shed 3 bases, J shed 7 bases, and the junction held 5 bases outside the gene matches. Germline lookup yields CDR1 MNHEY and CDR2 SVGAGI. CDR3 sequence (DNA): TGTGCCAGCAGTTATGGATGGGACAGTGAAGCTTTCTTT. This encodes CASSYGWDSEAFF.

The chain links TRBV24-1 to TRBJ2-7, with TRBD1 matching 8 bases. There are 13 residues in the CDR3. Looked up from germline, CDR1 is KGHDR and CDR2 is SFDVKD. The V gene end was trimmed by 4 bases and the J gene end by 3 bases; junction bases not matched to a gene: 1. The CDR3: CATSEGQGYEQYF. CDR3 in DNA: TGTGCCACCAGTGAAGGACAGGGCTACGAGCAGTACTTC.

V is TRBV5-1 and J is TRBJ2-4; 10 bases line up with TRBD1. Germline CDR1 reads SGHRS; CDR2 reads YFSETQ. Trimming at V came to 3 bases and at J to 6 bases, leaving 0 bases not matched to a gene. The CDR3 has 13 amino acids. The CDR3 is CASSWTGGNIQYF. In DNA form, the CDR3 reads TGCGCCAGCAGCTGGACAGGGGGAAACATTCAGTACTTC.

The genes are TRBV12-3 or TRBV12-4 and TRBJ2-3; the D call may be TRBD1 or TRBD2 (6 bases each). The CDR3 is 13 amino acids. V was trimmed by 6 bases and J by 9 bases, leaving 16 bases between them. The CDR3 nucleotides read TGTGCCAGCAGCCTATGGGGGGCGCCCACGCAGTATTTT. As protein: CASSLWGAPTQYF.

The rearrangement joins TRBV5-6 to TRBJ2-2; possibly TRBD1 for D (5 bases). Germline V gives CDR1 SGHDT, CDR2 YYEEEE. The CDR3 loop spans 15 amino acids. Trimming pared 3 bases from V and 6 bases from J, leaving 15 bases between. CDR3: CASSSRQIWSGELFF. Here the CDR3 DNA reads TGTGCCAGCAGCTCCAGACAGATATGGTCCGGGGAGCTGTTTTTT.

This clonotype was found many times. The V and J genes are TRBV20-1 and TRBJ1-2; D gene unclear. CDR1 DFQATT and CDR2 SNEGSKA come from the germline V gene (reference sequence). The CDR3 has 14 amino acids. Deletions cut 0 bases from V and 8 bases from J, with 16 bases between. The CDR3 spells CSARDFVGSRGYTF. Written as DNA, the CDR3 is TGCAGTGCTAGAGATTTCGTGGGGAGCCGGGGCTACACCTTC.

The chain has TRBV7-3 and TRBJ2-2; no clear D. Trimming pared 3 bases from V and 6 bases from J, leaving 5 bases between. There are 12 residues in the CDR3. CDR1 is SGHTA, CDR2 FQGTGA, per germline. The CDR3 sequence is CASSFPPGELFF. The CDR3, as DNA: TGTGCCAGCAGCTTCCCCCCCGGGGAGCTGTTTTTT.

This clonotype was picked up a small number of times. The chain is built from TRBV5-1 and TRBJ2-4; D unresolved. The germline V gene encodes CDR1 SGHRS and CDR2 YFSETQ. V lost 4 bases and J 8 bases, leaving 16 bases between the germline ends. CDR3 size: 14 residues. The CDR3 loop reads CASSPGLGGDIQYF. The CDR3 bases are TGCGCCAGCAGCCCCGGATTGGGTGGGGACATTCAGTACTTC.

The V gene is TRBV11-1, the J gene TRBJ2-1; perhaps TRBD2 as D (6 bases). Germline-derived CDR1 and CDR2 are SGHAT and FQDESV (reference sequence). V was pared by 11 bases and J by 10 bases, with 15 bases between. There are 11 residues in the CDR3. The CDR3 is CAYGGAGEQFF. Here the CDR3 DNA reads TGTGCCTACGGCGGGGCTGGCGAGCAGTTCTTC.

The CDR3 nucleotides are TGTGCCAGCAGTTACTCGACTAGCGGGGGTGATACGCAGTATTTT. It yields the protein CASSYSTSGGDTQYF. This chain links TRBV6-5 with TRBJ2-3, with 12 bases fitting TRBD2. Per the germline V gene, CDR1 is MNHEY and CDR2 is SVGAGI. V dropped 0 bases and J dropped 6; count of bases not matched to a gene: 1. The CDR3 totals 15 residues.

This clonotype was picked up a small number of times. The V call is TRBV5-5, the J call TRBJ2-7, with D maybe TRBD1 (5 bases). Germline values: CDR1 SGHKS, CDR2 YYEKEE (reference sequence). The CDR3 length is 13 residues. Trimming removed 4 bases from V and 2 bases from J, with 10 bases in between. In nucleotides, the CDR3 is TGTGCCAGCAGCGACGACAGTCCCTACGAGCAGTACTTC. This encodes CASSDDSPYEQYF.

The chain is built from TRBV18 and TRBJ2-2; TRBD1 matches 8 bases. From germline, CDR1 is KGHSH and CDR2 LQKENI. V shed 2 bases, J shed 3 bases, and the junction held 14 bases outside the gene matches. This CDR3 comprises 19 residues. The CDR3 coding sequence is TGTGCCAGCTCACCAAGCGCGCAGGGGGCGCGCAGAGACACCGGGGAGCTGTTTTTT. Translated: CASSPSAQGARRDTGELFF.

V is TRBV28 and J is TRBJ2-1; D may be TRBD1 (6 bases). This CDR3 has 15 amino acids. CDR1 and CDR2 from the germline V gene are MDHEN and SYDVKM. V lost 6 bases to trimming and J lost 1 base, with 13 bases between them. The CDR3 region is CASRNTGLSYNEQFF. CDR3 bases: TGTGCCAGCAGAAACACAGGGTTATCCTACAATGAGCAGTTCTTC.

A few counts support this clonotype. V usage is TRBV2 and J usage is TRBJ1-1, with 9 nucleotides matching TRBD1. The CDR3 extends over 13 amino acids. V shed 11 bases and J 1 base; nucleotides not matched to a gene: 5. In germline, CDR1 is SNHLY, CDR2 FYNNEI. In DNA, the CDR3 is TGTGCCGGACGGGACAGGGAGAACACTGAAGCTTTCTTT. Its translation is CAGRDRENTEAFF.

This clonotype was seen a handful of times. Written as DNA, the CDR3 is TGTGCCAGCAGCTCGGACAGTCGACAGCCCCAGCATTTT. Translated: CASSSDSRQPQHF. The rearrangement links TRBV27 to TRBJ1-5; D might be TRBD1 (6 bases). Between the trimmed V and J ends, which lost 6 bases and 7 bases, there was a span of 13 bases. Germline loops: CDR1 MNHEY, CDR2 SMNVEV (reference sequence). This CDR3 region has 13 residues.

CDR3 coding DNA: TGTGCCAGCAGTTACGCAGGGAATCAGCCCCAGCATTTT. It encodes CASSYAGNQPQHF. The chain has TRBV6-5 and TRBJ1-5; TRBD1 is a possible D gene (5 bases). Trimming left V 2 bases short and J 4 bases short, with 6 bases between. The length of the CDR3 is 13 residues. CDR1 is MNHEY and CDR2 is SVGAGI in the germline V gene.

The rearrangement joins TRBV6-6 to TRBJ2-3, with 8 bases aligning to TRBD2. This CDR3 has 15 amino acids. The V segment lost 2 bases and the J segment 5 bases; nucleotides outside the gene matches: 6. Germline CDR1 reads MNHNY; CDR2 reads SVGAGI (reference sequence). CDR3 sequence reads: CASSYSGSLIDTQYF. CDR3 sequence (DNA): TGTGCCAGCAGTTACAGCGGGAGTCTTATAGATACGCAGTATTTT.

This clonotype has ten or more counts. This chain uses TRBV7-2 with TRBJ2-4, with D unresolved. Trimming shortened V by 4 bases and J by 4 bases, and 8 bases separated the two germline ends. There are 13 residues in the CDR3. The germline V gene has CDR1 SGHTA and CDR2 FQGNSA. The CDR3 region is CASSSPLKNIQYF. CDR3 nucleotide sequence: TGTGCCAGCAGCTCCCCCCTGAAAAACATTCAGTACTTC. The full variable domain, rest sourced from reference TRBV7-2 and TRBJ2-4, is GAGVSQSPSNKVTEKGKDVELRCDPISGHTALYWYRQSLGQGLEFLIYFQGNSAPDKSGLPSDRFSAERTGGSVSTLTIQRTQQEDSAVYLCASSSPLKNIQYFGAGTRLSVL.

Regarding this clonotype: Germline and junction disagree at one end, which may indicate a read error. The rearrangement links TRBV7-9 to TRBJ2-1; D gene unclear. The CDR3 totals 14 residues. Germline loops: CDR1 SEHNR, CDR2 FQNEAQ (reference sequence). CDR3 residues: CASSLGVSYNEKFF. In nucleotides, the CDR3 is TGTGCCAGCAGCTTAGGAGTATCCTACAATGAGAAGTTCTTC.

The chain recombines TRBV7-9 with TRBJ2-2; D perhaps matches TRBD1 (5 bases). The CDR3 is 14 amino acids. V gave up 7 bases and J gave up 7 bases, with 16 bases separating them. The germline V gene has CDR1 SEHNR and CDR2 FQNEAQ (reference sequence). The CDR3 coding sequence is TGTGCCAGCACGGCCCTTCAGGGTGGCGGGGAGCTGTTTTTT. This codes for CASTALQGGGELFF.

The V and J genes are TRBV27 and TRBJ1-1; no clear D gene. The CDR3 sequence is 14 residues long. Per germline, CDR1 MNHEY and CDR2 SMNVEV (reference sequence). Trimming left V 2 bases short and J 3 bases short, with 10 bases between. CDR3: CASSLRPRDTEAFF. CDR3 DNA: TGTGCCAGCAGTTTAAGACCTCGGGACACTGAAGCTTTCTTT.

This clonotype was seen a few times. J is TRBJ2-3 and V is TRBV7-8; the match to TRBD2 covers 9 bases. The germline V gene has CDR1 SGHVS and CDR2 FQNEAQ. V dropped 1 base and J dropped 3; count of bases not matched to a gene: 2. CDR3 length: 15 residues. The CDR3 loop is CASSLVAGVTDTQYF. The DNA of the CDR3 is TGTGCCAGCAGCTTAGTAGCGGGGGTTACAGATACGCAGTATTTT.

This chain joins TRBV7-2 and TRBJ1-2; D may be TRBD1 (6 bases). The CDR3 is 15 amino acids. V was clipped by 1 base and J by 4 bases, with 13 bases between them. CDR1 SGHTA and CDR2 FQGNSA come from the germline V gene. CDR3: CASSLEGGPGYGYTF. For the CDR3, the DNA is TGTGCCAGCAGCTTAGAGGGGGGCCCGGGCTATGGCTACACCTTC. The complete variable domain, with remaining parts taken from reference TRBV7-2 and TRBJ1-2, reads GAGVSQSPSNKVTEKGKDVELRCDPISGHTALYWYRQSLGQGLEFLIYFQGNSAPDKSGLPSDRFSAERTGGSVSTLTIQRTQQEDSAVYLCASSLEGGPGYGYTFGSGTRLTVV.

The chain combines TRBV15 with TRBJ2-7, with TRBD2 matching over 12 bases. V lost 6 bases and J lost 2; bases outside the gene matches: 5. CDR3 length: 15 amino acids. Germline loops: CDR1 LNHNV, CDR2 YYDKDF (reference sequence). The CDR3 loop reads CATSSRTSGTYEQYF. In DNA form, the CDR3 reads TGTGCCACCAGTTCGCGGACTAGCGGGACCTACGAGCAGTACTTC.

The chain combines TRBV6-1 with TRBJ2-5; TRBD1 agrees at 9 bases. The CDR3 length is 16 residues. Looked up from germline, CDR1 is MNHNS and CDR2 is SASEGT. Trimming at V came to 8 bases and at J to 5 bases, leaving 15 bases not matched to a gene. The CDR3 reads CASADRGQGVWETQYF. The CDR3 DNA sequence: TGTGCCAGCGCAGACCGGGGACAGGGCGTGTGGGAGACCCAGTACTTC.